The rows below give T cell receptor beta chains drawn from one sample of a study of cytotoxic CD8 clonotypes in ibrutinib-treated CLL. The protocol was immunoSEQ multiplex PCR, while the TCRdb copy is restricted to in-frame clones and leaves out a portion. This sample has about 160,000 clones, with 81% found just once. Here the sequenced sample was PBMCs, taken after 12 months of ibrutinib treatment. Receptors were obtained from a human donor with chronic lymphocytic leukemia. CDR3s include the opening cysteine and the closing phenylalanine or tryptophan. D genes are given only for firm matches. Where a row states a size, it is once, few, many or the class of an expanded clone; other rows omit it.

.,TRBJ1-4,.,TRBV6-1,TGTGCCAGCCGCCAGGGTGGCGTCGTTGAAAAACTGTTTTTT,CASRQGGVVEKLFF
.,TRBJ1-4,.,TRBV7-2,TGTGCCAGCAGCTTTGGCAGGGAGGATGAAAAACTGTTTTTT,CASSFGREDEKLFF
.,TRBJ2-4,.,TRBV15,TGTGCCACCAGCAGAGCGTTATCCCACATTCAGTACTTC,CATSRALSHIQYF
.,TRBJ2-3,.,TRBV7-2,TGTGCCAGCAGGCCCGGGTCCCGCACAGATACGCAGTATTTT,CASRPGSRTDTQYF
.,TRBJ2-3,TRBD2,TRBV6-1,TGTGCCAGCAGTGAAGCCTCCGGGACTAGCGGGATGGATACGCAGTATTTT,CASSEASGTSGMDTQYF
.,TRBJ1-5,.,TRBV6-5,TGTGCCAGCAGTCGCCCCGGGGATCAGCCCCAGCATTTT,CASSRPGDQPQHF
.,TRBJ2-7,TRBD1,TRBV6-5,TGTGCCAGCAGCCCCCCCCGAGGGACAGGAAACGAGCAGTACTTC,CASSPPRGTGNEQYF
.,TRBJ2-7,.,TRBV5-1,TGCGCCAGCAGCTTGCGGGGTGGGAGCTCCTACGAGCAGTACTTC,CASSLRGGSSYEQYF
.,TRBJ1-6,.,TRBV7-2,TGTGCCAGCAGCTTAGGGGGCGGACCCCTCCACTTT,CASSLGGGPLHF
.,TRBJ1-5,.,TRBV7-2,TGTGCCAGCAGCCCCCTTGGGGTTCCCAATCAGCCCCAGCATTTT,CASSPLGVPNQPQHF
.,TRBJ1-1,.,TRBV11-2,TGTGCCAGCAGCTTATCCAGCATGAACACTGAAGCTTTCTTT,CASSLSSMNTEAFF
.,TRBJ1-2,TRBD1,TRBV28,TGTGCCAGCAGTTTATCAGGGGGGATCAATGGCTACACCTTC,CASSLSGGINGYTF
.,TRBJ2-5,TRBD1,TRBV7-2,TGTGCCAGCAGACCGGGACAGGCCCGACGAGAGACCCAGTACTTC,CASRPGQARRETQYF
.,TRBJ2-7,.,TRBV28,TGTGCCAGCTTCACGAGCCATGGTGTTTTCGAGCAGTACTTC,CASFTSHGVFEQYF
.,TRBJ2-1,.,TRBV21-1,TGTGCCAGCAGCTTACGACAGTCCCGGGGTGAGCAGTTCTTC,CASSLRQSRGEQFF
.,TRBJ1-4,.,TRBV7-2,TGTGCCAGCAGCAGACAGTCGGCTAATGAAAAACTGTTTTTT,CASSRQSANEKLFF
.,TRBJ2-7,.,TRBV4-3,TGCGCCAGCAGCCAAGATCGGAGGGAACAGGCTTACGAGCAGTACTTC,CASSQDRREQAYEQYF
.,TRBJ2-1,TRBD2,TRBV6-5,TGTGCCAGCAGTTACCCGGGACTAGGTCGTGGTGAGCAGTTCTTC,CASSYPGLGRGEQFF
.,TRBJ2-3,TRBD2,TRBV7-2,TGTGCCAGCAGCTTCCCTAGCGGGATGACAGATACGCAGTATTTT,CASSFPSGMTDTQYF
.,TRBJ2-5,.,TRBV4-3,TGCGCCAGCAGCCAAGAGACTTTGTTTGGGGAGACCCAGTACTTC,CASSQETLFGETQYF
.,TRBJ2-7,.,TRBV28,TGTGCCAGCAGTCCCGCTCGGAGAGCCGAGCAGTACTTC,CASSPARRAEQYF
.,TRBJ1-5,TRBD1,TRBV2,TGTGCCAGCAGTGAAGGGCCAGGGGGATTTTATCAGCCCCAGCATTTT,CASSEGPGGFYQPQHF
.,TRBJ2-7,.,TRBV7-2,TGTGCCAGCAGCTTAGTGGGATCGGTCGAGCAGTACTTC,CASSLVGSVEQYF
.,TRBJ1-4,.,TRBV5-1,TGCGCCAGCAGCTTGGCCGGCCAGGGTAATGAAAAACTGTTTTTT,CASSLAGQGNEKLFF
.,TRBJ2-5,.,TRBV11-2,TGTGCCAGCAGCTTTAACTCCGAGACCCAGTACTTC,CASSFNSETQYF
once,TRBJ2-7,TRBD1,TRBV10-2,TGCGCCAGCGTCACCGGGACAGGGAGATCCTACGAGCAGTACTTC,CASVTGTGRSYEQYF
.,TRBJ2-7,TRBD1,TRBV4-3,TGCGCCAGCAGCCAAGATTATTCAGGGGGTGCGTTTTACGAGCAGTACTTC,CASSQDYSGGAFYEQYF
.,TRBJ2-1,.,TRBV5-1,TGCGCCAGCAGCGGGTGGGGCCTCGGGGTTGATGAGCAGTTCTTC,CASSGWGLGVDEQFF
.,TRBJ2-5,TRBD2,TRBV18,TGTGCCAGCTCACCAAAGAGCGGGGGCCTCCTCGGGGTGGACTTC,CASSPKSGGLLGVDF
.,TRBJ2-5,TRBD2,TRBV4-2,TGTGCCAGCAGCCAAGACGGGACTAGCGGATCCTTGTACCAAGAGACCCAGTACTTC,CASSQDGTSGSLYQETQYF
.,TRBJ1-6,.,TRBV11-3,TGTGCCAGCCCCTTATGGCCGGCAGGATCTTATAATTCACCCCTCCACTTT,CASPLWPAGSYNSPLHF
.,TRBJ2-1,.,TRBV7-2,TGTGCCAGCGGGAGTTACAGGGACCATGAGCAGTTCTTC,CASGSYRDHEQFF
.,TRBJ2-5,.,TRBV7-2,TGTGCCAGCAGCGCGTCCGGGACCGGCAAAGAGACCCAGTACTTC,CASSASGTGKETQYF